Detailed here is one TCR beta chain. Its antigen is undetermined. The sample originates from a study of CD8+CD57+ T cells in acquired aplastic anemia. At the level of the study: Average DNA yield from sorted CD4+ and CD8+ cells was approximately 3 ug. The study obtained roughly 10 million reads on average for CD4+ cells from healthy donors.

Overall study results and limits: Approximately 27 CD8+ CDR3 sequences occurred in both the patients and the controls.

Genomic DNA provided the template from which TCR beta VDJ and CDR3 profiles were obtained. TCRdb reanalysed the reads using MiXCR and keeps one entry per CDR3 protein. The table includes 90,000 to 120,000 distinct CDR3 sequences, approximately 48% detected once. Specimen: sorted CD4+, CD8+, or CD8+CD57+ T cells (not recorded which) from PBMCs. The origin of this receptor is a human donor in good health, serving as a control.

CDR3: CASSSRQVANYGYTF. In DNA, the CDR3 is TGTGCCAGTAGTTCCCGACAGGTAGCTAACTATGGCTACACCTTC. The chain has TRBV10-3 and TRBJ1-2, with D possibly matching TRBD1 (6 bases). This CDR3 contains 15 residues. Trimming removed 10 bases at V and 0 bases at J, with 18 bases between. Germline CDR1 ENHRY, CDR2 SYGVKD.